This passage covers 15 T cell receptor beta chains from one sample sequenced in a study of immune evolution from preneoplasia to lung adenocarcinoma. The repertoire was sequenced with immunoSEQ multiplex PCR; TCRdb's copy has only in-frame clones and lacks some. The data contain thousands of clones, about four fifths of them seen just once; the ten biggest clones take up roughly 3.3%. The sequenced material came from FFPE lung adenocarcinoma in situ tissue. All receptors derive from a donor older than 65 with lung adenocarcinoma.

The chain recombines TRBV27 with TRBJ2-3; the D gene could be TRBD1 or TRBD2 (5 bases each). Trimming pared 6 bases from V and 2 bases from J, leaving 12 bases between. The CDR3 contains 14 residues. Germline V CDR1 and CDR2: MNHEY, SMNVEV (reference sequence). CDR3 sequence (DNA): TGTGCCAGCAGCCCGGGACGGGACACAGATACGCAGTATTTT. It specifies CASSPGRDTDTQYF.

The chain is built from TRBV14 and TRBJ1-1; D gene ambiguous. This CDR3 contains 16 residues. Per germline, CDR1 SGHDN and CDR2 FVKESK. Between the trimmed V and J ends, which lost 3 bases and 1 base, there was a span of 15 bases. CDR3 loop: CASSHGLWVGNTEAFF. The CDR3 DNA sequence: TGTGCCAGCAGCCATGGGCTATGGGTAGGGAACACTGAAGCTTTCTTT.

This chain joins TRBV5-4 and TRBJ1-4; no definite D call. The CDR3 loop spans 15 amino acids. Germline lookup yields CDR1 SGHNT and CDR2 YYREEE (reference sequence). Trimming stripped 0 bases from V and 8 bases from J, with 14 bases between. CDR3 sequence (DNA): TGTGCCAGCAGCTTGGCGGGAAACAGCCGCGAAAAACTGTTTTTT. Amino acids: CASSLAGNSREKLFF.

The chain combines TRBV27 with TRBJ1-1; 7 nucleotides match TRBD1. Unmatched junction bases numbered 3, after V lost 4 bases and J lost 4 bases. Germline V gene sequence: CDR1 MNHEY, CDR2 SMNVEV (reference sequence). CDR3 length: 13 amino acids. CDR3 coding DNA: TGTGCCAGCAGTTCTAGACAGGGCACTGAAGCTTTCTTT. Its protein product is CASSSRQGTEAFF.

CDR3 sequence: CASSLKQGAVDTQYF. As DNA, the CDR3 is TGTGCCAGCAGCTTAAAGCAGGGGGCCGTAGATACGCAGTATTTT. J is TRBJ2-3 and V is TRBV5-4, with TRBD1 matching over 8 bases. Trimming at V came to 2 bases and at J to 5 bases, leaving 7 bases not matched to a gene. There are 15 residues in the CDR3. The germline CDR1 and CDR2 sequences are SGHNT and YYREEE (reference sequence).

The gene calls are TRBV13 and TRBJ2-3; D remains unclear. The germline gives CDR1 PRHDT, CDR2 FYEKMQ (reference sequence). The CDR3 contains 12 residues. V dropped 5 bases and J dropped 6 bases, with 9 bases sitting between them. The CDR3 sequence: CASSQLFDTQYF. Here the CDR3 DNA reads TGTGCCAGCAGCCAACTATTTGATACGCAGTATTTT.

CDR3 DNA: TGTGCCACCTCCCCTTGGCAGGGGCTCGACGAGCAGTACTTC. It specifies CATSPWQGLDEQYF. The chain has TRBV2 and TRBJ2-7; TRBD1 might be the D (6 bases). Germline V gene lookup returns CDR1 SNHLY and CDR2 FYNNEI. The ends were cut back, 10 bases at V and 5 bases at J, with 21 bases in the middle. The CDR3 consists of 14 residues.

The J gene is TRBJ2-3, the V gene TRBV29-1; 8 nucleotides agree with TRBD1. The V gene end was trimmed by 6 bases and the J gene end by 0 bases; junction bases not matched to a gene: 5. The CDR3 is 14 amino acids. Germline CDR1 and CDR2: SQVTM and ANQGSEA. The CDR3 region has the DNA TGCAGCGTGAGGACAGGGTCTAGCACAGATACGCAGTATTTT. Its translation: CSVRTGSSTDTQYF.

For the CDR3, the DNA is TGTGCCAGCAGCTTCAGGGGACTTTCTGGAAACACCATATATTTT. It translates to CASSFRGLSGNTIYF. The V gene is TRBV7-9, the J gene TRBJ1-3; perhaps TRBD1 as D (6 bases). V was cut by 3 bases and J by 1 base, with 10 bases left in between. This CDR3 is built from 15 residues. Germline V gives CDR1 SEHNR, CDR2 FQNEAQ (reference sequence).

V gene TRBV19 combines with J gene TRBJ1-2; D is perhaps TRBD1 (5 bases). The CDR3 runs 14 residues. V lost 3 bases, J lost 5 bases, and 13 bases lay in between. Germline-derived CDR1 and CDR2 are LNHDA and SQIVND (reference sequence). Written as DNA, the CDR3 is TGTGCCAGTAGTATTTCGGCCAGGGAGTATGGCTACACCTTC. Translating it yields CASSISAREYGYTF.

CDR3 sequence: CASRGEGEGQRYNEQFF. CDR3 DNA: TGTGCCAGCAGAGGGGAGGGGGAGGGCCAAAGATACAATGAGCAGTTCTTC. The rearrangement joins TRBV11-3 to TRBJ2-1; TRBD2 might be the D (7 bases). The V end lost 6 bases, the J end lost 4 bases, and 22 bases lay between the germline ends. The CDR3 is made up of 17 amino acids. Germline values: CDR1 SGHNT, CDR2 YENEEA.

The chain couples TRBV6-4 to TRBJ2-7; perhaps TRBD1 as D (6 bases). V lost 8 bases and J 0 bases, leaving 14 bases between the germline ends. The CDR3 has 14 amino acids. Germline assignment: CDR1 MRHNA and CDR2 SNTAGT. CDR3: CASDRTESSYEQYF. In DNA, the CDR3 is TGTGCCAGCGACCGGACAGAGAGCTCCTACGAGCAGTACTTC.

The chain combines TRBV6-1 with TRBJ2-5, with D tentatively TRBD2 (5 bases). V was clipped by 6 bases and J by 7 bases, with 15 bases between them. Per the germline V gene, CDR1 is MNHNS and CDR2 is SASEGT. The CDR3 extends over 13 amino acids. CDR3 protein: CASRVGMEATQYF. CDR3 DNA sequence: TGTGCCAGCAGGGTCGGGATGGAGGCGACCCAGTACTTC.

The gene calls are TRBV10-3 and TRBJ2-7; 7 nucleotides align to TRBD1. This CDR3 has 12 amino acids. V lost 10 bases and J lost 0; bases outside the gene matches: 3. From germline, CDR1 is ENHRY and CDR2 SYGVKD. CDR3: CATGTDSYEQYF. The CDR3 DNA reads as TGTGCCACCGGGACAGACTCCTACGAGCAGTACTTC.

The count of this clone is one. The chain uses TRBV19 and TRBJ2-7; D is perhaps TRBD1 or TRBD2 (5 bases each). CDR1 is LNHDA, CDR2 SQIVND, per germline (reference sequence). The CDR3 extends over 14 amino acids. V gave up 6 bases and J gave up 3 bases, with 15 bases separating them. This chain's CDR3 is CASSPALGVYEQYF. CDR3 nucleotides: TGTGCCAGTAGCCCAGCGTTGGGGGTCTACGAGCAGTACTTC.